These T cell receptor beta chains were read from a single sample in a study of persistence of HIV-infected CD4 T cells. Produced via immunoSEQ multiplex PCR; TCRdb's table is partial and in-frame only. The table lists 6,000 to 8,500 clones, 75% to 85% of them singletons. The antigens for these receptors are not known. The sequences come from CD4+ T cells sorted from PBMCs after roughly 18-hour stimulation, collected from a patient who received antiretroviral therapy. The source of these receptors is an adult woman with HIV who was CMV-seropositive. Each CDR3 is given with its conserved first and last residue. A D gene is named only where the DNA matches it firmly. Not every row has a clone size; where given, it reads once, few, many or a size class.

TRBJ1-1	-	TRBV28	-	TGTGCCACCCTAGGTAGTGTGGCAGTTGAAGCTTTCTTT	CATLGSVAVEAFF
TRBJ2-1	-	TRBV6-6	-	TGTGCCAGCAGTCCAGTGAAATCTGGATGGCGGGGAATACACAATGAGCAGTTCTTC	CASSPVKSGWRGIHNEQFF
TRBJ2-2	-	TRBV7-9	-	TGTGCCAGCAGCTCTGAACTCACCGGGGAGCTGTTTTTT	CASSSELTGELFF
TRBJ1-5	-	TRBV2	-	TGTGCCAGCAGTGAGCAGGGTTTAGGACAGCCCCAGCATTTT	CASSEQGLGQPQHF
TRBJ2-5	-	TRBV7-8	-	TGTGCCAGCAGCACGGGGTGGGAAGAGACCCAGTACTTC	CASSTGWEETQYF
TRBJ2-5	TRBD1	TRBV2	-	TGTGCCACCAACAGGGGCCAAGAGACCCAGTACTTC	CATNRGQETQYF
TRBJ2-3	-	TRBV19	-	TGTGCCAGCAAAGATCGACAGCGCACAGATACGCAGTATTTT	CASKDRQRTDTQYF
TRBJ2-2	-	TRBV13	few	TGTGCCAGCAGCTTCTTGTTCGGGAGGGAGCTGTTTTTT	CASSFLFGRELFF
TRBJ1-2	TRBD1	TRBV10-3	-	TGTGCCATCAGTGCAACCGCGGGACAGGGGGACGGCTACACCTTC	CAISATAGQGDGYTF
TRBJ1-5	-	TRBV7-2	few	TGTGCCAGCAGCTTAGATACAGGGAGTCGGCAGCCCCAGCATTTT	CASSLDTGSRQPQHF
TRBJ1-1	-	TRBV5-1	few	TGCGCCAGCAGCTTGTCAACACCCTCAGGAGGGGAGAGTGAAGCTTTCTTT	CASSLSTPSGGESEAFF
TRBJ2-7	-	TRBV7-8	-	TGTGCCAGCAGTTCCAAAACAGGGAGTTCGTTCGAGCAGTACTTC	CASSSKTGSSFEQYF
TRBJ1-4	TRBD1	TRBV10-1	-	TGCGCCAGCAGTGCGGGCCAGGGGGGAGTTGAAAAACTGTTTTTT	CASSAGQGGVEKLFF
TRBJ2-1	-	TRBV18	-	TGTGCCAGCTCACCCGAGGCAGCTTACAATGAGCAGTTCTTC	CASSPEAAYNEQFF
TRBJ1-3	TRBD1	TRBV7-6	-	TGTGCCAGCAGCCAAACCCAGGGGGCCAACACCATATATTTT	CASSQTQGANTIYF
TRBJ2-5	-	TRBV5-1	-	TGCGCCAGCAGCCACACGCGGGGCAGTGGGAACTCTGAAGAGACCCAGTACTTC	CASSHTRGSGNSEETQYF
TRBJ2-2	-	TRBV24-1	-	TGTGCCACCAGTGATTTTAGGGACACAACCACCGGGGAGCTGTTTTTT	CATSDFRDTTTGELFF
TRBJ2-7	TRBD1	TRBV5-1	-	TGCGCCAGCAGCCAGACAGGGGACCGCCCCTACGAGCAGTACTTC	CASSQTGDRPYEQYF
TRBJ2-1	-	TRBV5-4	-	TGTGCCAGCAGCTTGCAAGGGAGACATTTAAATGAGCAGTTCTTC	CASSLQGRHLNEQFF
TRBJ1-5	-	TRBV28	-	TGTGCCAGCAGCCTCGCTCTACACGGGGGGATTGTGCCCCAGCATTTT	CASSLALHGGIVPQHF
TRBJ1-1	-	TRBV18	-	TGTGCCAGCTCTATAAACTTAGGGGTCGGTGAAGCTTTCTTT	CASSINLGVGEAFF
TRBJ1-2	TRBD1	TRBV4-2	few	TGTGCCAGCAGCCAAGGGGACAGGGCAGCTAACTATGGCTACACCTTC	CASSQGDRAANYGYTF
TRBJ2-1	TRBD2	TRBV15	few	TGTGCCACCAGCAGTAGAATAGCGGGAGGCAAACAGAGCTCCTACAATGAGCAGTTCTTC	CATSSRIAGGKQSSYNEQFF
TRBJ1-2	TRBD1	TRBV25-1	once	TGTGCCAGCAGTGAATTGACAGGGCACTATGGCTACACCTTC	CASSELTGHYGYTF
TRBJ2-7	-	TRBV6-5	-	TGTGCCAGCAGTCCCCCCCGGGGGCGGTCCTACGAGCAGTACTTC	CASSPPRGRSYEQYF
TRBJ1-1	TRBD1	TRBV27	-	TGTGCCAGCAGTTCACAGGGGCGGAAGGACACTGAAGCTTTCTTT	CASSSQGRKDTEAFF
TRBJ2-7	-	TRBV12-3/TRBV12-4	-	TGTGCCAGCAGTCCCAGGAGAGGCGAGCAGTACTTC	CASSPRRGEQYF
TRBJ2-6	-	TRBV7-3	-	TGTGCCAGCAGCCAAAAGGTCTCTGGGGCCAACGTCCTGACTTTC	CASSQKVSGANVLTF
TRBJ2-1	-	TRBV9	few	TGTGCCAGCAGCGTAGGAAGGGGCCCCTACAATGAGCAGTTCTTC	CASSVGRGPYNEQFF
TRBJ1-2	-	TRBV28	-	TGTGCCAGCAGGAGACAAGAGGACTATGGCTACACCTTC	CASRRQEDYGYTF
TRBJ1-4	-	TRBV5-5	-	TGTGCCAGCAGCTGGGGGACCGGGCAGAATGAAAAACTGTTTTTT	CASSWGTGQNEKLFF
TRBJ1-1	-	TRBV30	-	TGTGCCTGGAGTCGGGGGAGGACTGAAGCTTTCTTT	CAWSRGRTEAFF
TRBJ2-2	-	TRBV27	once	TGTGCCAGCAGCTGGGGTAGCGGGGAGCTGTTTTTT	CASSWGSGELFF
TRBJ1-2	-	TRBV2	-	TGTGCCAGCAGCCCGCGTCAGAACTATGGCTACACCTTC	CASSPRQNYGYTF
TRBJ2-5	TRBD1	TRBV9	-	TGTGCCAGCAATAGGGGGCTAGATGAGACCCAGTACTTC	CASNRGLDETQYF
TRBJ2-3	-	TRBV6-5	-	TGTGCCAGCAGTTTCGGGACAGATACGCAGTATTTT	CASSFGTDTQYF
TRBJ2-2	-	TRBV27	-	TGTGCCAGCAGTTTATCCGGCAGGGGTACCACCGGGGAGCTGTTTTTT	CASSLSGRGTTGELFF
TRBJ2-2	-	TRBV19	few	TGTGCCAGTACCACCTCCGGGGAGCTGTTTTTT	CASTTSGELFF
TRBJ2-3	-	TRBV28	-	TGTGCCAGCAGGACCCAGACAGCGTCAGATACGCAGTATTTT	CASRTQTASDTQYF
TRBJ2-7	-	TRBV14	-	TGTGCCAGCAGCCAAGATTTGGCCTCCTACGAGCAGTACTTC	CASSQDLASYEQYF
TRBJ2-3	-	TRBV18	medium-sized	TGTGCCAGCTCACCGCCCACAGCTTCCAGCACAGATACGCAGTATTTT	CASSPPTASSTDTQYF
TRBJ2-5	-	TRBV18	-	TGTGCCAGCTCACCGAACAGACAAGAGACCCAGTACTTC	CASSPNRQETQYF
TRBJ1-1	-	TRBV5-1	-	TGCGCCAGCAGCTTGGGTGGGGATGTGAACACTGAAGCTTTCTTT	CASSLGGDVNTEAFF
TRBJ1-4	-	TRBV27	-	TGTGCCAGCAGTCCAAGAGGATTTAATGAAAAACTGTTTTTT	CASSPRGFNEKLFF
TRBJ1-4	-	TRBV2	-	TGTGCCAGCAGTTTGACAGTTGGGGAAAAACTGTTTTTT	CASSLTVGEKLFF
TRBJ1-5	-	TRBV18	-	TGTGCCAGCTCCCCAGCGACGGGGGATCAGCCCCAGCATTTT	CASSPATGDQPQHF
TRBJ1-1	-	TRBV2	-	TGTGCCAGCAGTGATGGCCGCACGGGAAAAAAGGCTGAAGCTTTCTTT	CASSDGRTGKKAEAFF
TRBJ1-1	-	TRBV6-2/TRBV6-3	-	TGTGCCAGCAGTTACTCGAGAATCGGCACTGAAGCTTTCTTT	CASSYSRIGTEAFF
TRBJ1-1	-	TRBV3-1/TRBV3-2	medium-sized	TGTGCCAGCAGCCAAGCGGCGAACACTGAAGCTTTCTTT	CASSQAANTEAFF
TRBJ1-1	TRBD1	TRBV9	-	TGTGCCAGCGGACCGGGACAGGCGAACACTGAAGCTTTCTTT	CASGPGQANTEAFF
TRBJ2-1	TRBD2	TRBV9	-	TGTGCCAGCAGCCGGACTAGCGGGGGGGCCGGCTACAATGAGCAGTTCTTC	CASSRTSGGAGYNEQFF
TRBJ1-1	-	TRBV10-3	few	TGTGCCATCAGTGAGTCCCGGGCCGGGGAGGACACTGAAGCTTTCTTT	CAISESRAGEDTEAFF